These 18 T cell receptor beta chains were sequenced from one sample in a study of OX40 agonist ivuxolimab in advanced cancers. The protocol was immunoSEQ multiplex PCR, while the TCRdb copy is restricted to in-frame clones and leaves out a portion. The sample lists around 58,000 clones, about 94% occurring once. The specimen comprised CD4+ or CD8+ T cells sorted from blood, sampled in a trial of the OX40 agonist ivuxolimab. The receptors were sampled from an adult with an advanced solid tumor such as melanoma, head and neck, liver or kidney cancer.

The chain combines TRBV2 with TRBJ2-7, with TRBD2 as a possible D gene (6 bases). V was pared by 9 bases and J by 2 bases, with 17 bases between. The CDR3 is made up of 14 amino acids. Germline CDR1 reads SNHLY; CDR2 reads FYNNEI. CDR3 residues: CASRPLSGAYEQYF. CDR3 in DNA: TGTGCCAGTCGACCCTTATCGGGAGCCTACGAGCAGTACTTC.

The chain uses TRBV7-9 and TRBJ1-3; no clear D gene. V lost 8 bases and J lost 0, with 8 bases in between. Germline CDR1 SEHNR, CDR2 FQNEAQ (reference sequence). The CDR3 is 13 amino acids. CDR3 nucleotide sequence: TGTGCCAGCGTAAATAACTCTGGAAACACCATATATTTT. Protein: CASVNNSGNTIYF.

For the CDR3, the DNA is TGCAGCGTTGACCTTATCATCCCAGAGAACTATGGCTACACCTTC. Its translation: CSVDLIIPENYGYTF. The chain is built from TRBV29-1 and TRBJ1-2; the D is unclear. Germline V CDR1 and CDR2: SQVTM, ANQGSEA. Trimming shortened V by 3 bases and J by 2 bases, and 16 bases separated the two germline ends. The CDR3 length is 15 residues.

V is TRBV6-5 and J is TRBJ2-7, with 8 bases lining up with TRBD1. Germline values: CDR1 MNHEY, CDR2 SVGAGI. Germline trimming cut 4 bases from V and 1 base from J; bases unmatched to any gene: 6. CDR3 length: 15 amino acids. The CDR3 spells CASSFRQGASYEQYF. In DNA form, the CDR3 reads TGTGCCAGCAGTTTTCGGCAGGGGGCTTCCTACGAGCAGTACTTC.

The rearrangement joins TRBV11-2 to TRBJ2-7; a possible D gene is TRBD1 (6 bases). V lost 0 bases and J 0 bases, leaving 15 bases between the germline ends. In germline, CDR1 is SGHAT, CDR2 FQNNGV. This CDR3 is 17 amino acids long. CDR3 loop: CASSLELSPGHSYEQYF. In DNA, the CDR3 is TGTGCCAGCAGCTTAGAATTGTCCCCGGGACACTCCTACGAGCAGTACTTC. Together with reference TRBV11-2 and TRBJ2-7, the CDR3 gives the full variable domain: EAGVAQSPRYKIIEKRQSVAFWCNPISGHATLYWYQQILGQGPKLLIQFQNNGVVDDSQLPKDRFSAERLKGVDSTLKIQPAKLEDSAVYLCASSLELSPGHSYEQYFGPGTRLTVT.

The chain combines TRBV14 with TRBJ2-7, with D hard to call. This CDR3 has 12 amino acids. Per germline, CDR1 SGHDN and CDR2 FVKESK. V lost 0 bases and J lost 9, with 9 bases in between. CDR3 in DNA: TGTGCCAGCAGCCAAGATAGCCAACCGCAGTACTTC. This translates into CASSQDSQPQYF.

The V and J genes are TRBV19 and TRBJ2-7, with 7 positions matching TRBD2. The CDR3 totals 14 residues. Trimming cost V 3 bases and J 6 bases; bases outside gene matches: 8. CDR1 is LNHDA and CDR2 is SQIVND in the germline V gene (reference sequence). As DNA, the CDR3 is TGTGCCAGTAGTATGCGCGGGAGCTTAGTCGAGCAGTACTTC. The encoded protein is CASSMRGSLVEQYF. Combining the CDR3 with reference TRBV19 and TRBJ2-7 gives the whole variable domain DGGITQSPKYLFRKEGQNVTLSCEQNLNHDAMYWYRQDPGQGLRLIYYSQIVNDFQKGDIAEGYSVSREKKESFPLTVTSAQKNPTAFYLCASSMRGSLVEQYFGPGTRLTVT.

The chain employs TRBV5-4 and TRBJ2-7; 16 bases agree with TRBD2. The CDR3 covers 20 residues. V lost 1 base to trimming and J lost 5 bases; unmatched junction nucleotides: 15. CDR1 is SGHNT and CDR2 is YYREEE in the germline V gene (reference sequence). CDR3 amino acids: CASSLPTPGTSGRAEDEQYF. CDR3 bases: TGTGCCAGCAGCTTGCCGACCCCCGGGACTAGCGGGAGGGCCGAAGACGAGCAGTACTTC.

The chain couples TRBV7-2 to TRBJ2-2; perhaps D is TRBD1 or TRBD2 (5 bases each). CDR1 is SGHTA and CDR2 is FQGNSA in the germline V gene. Trimming took 4 bases from V and 5 from J, leaving 17 bases between them. This CDR3 region has 16 residues. CDR3 nucleotides: TGTGCCAGCAGCTCGGAACCGGGACCTTGGACCGGGGAGCTGTTTTTT. Amino acid sequence: CASSSEPGPWTGELFF. Together with reference TRBV7-2 and TRBJ2-2, the CDR3 gives the full variable domain: GAGVSQSPSNKVTEKGKDVELRCDPISGHTALYWYRQSLGQGLEFLIYFQGNSAPDKSGLPSDRFSAERTGGSVSTLTIQRTQQEDSAVYLCASSSEPGPWTGELFFGEGSRLTVL.

This clone has only a few counts. This chain links TRBV30 with TRBJ2-7; no definite D call. V was shortened by 1 base and J by 0 bases, with 7 bases between the two germline ends. This CDR3 is built from 13 residues. The germline V gene has CDR1 GTSNPN and CDR2 SVGIG (reference sequence). CDR3 DNA sequence: TGTGCCTGGAGTGAGGACCACTCCTACGAGCAGTACTTC. Translation: CAWSEDHSYEQYF. The full variable domain, with the rest looked up from reference TRBV30 and TRBJ2-7, is SQTIHQWPATLVQPVGSPLSLECTVEGTSNPNLYWYRQAAGRGLQLLFYSVGIGQISSEVPQNLSASRPQDRQFILSSKKLLLSDSGFYLCAWSEDHSYEQYFGPGTRLTVT.

The genes are TRBV11-3 and TRBJ1-2; D is uncertain. Trimming left V 4 bases short and J 6 bases short, with 12 bases between. This CDR3 region has 13 residues. Germline V lookup: CDR1 SGHNT, CDR2 YENEEA. The CDR3 sequence: CASSSARGDGYTF. The CDR3 region has the DNA TGTGCCAGCAGCTCCGCGCGGGGTGATGGCTACACCTTC.

This clone was counted a few times. The chain carries TRBV9 and TRBJ2-2; weak D call: TRBD2 (5 bases). The CDR3 has 16 residues. Trimming stripped 0 bases from V and 7 bases from J, with 16 bases between. The V gene's germline CDR1 is SGDLS and CDR2 YYNGEE. The CDR3 DNA is TGTGCCAGCAGCGTAGGTAGCGACGGGTTAAACGGGGAGCTGTTTTTT. The encoded protein is CASSVGSDGLNGELFF. Full variable domain (remainder filled in from reference TRBV9 and TRBJ2-2): DSGVTQTPKHLITATGQRVTLRCSPRSGDLSVYWYQQSLDQGLQFLIQYYNGEERAKGNILERFSAQQFPDLHSELNLSSLELGDSALYFCASSVGSDGLNGELFFGEGSRLTVL.

The chain employs TRBV5-1 and TRBJ1-1; tentatively, D is TRBD1 (5 bases). The germline CDR1 and CDR2 sequences are SGHRS and YFSETQ. The CDR3 has 13 amino acids. V shed 0 bases and J shed 5 bases, with 8 bases lying between them. This CDR3 is CASSLGGGTEAFF. As DNA, the CDR3 is TGCGCCAGCAGCTTGGGTGGGGGTACTGAAGCTTTCTTT. The full variable domain, completed using reference TRBV5-1 and TRBJ1-1, is KAGVTQTPRYLIKTRGQQVTLSCSPISGHRSVSWYQQTPGQGLQFLFEYFSETQRNKGNFPGRFSGRQFSNSRSEMNVSTLELGDSALYLCASSLGGGTEAFFGQGTRLTVV.

The chain's CDR3 is CSARVGTEAFF. The CDR3 DNA reads as TGCAGTGCTAGAGTCGGCACTGAAGCTTTCTTT. The chain carries TRBV20-1 and TRBJ1-1; D gene unclear. Trimming took off 1 base at V and 4 bases at J, with 4 bases between the two ends. Germline lookup yields CDR1 DFQATT and CDR2 SNEGSKA (reference sequence). The CDR3 loop spans 11 amino acids.

This CDR3 reads CASRTEGHRNTEAFF. CDR3 in DNA: TGTGCCAGCAGAACCGAGGGGCACCGGAACACTGAAGCTTTCTTT. The chain combines TRBV25-1 with TRBJ1-1; tentatively, D is TRBD1 (5 bases). The V gene lost 6 bases and the J gene lost 1 base, with 15 bases spanning the gap. Germline V gene data show CDR1 as MGHDK and CDR2 as SYGVNS. The CDR3 is 15 amino acids. The full variable domain, its missing parts supplied by reference TRBV25-1 and TRBJ1-1, is EADIYQTPRYLVIGTGKKITLECSQTMGHDKMYWYQQDPGMELHLIHYSYGVNSTEKGDLSSESTVSRIRTEHFPLTLESARPSHTSQYLCASRTEGHRNTEAFFGQGTRLTVV.

V usage is TRBV27 and J usage is TRBJ2-3; the D gene could be TRBD1 or TRBD2 (5 bases each). Germline V CDR1 and CDR2: MNHEY, SMNVEV (reference sequence). The CDR3 spans 16 residues. Trimming pared 0 bases from V and 2 bases from J, leaving 12 bases between. CDR3 DNA sequence: TGTGCCAGCAGTTTATCTGGGCAGGGACCCACAGATACGCAGTATTTT. This encodes CASSLSGQGPTDTQYF.

The rearrangement links TRBV5-4 to TRBJ2-7; 13 bases agree with TRBD2. CDR3 length: 15 residues. Trimming removed 4 bases from V and 3 bases from J; junction bases left unmatched: 4. Germline-derived CDR1 and CDR2 are SGHNT and YYREEE (reference sequence). DNA of the CDR3: TGTGCCAGCAGCCCCGGACTAGCGGGGGACTACGAGCAGTACTTC. The encoded protein is CASSPGLAGDYEQYF.

The chain couples TRBV10-1 to TRBJ2-3; D possibly uses TRBD1 or TRBD2 (5 bases each). V lost 4 bases to trimming and J lost 2 bases, with 13 bases between them. CDR3 size: 15 residues. Germline CDR1 reads WNHNN; CDR2 reads SYGVQD (reference sequence). The DNA for the CDR3 is TGCGCCAGCAGTGTTGAATGGGGGTCCACAGATACGCAGTATTTT. It encodes CASSVEWGSTDTQYF.